Listed here are 19 T cell receptor beta chains from one sample, sequenced in a study of beta chain features in type 1 diabetes. The entirety of the isolated RNA underwent reverse transcription, so expressed TCRB transcripts were sequenced. Repertoires were generated with immunoSEQ multiplex PCR, while TCRdb's copy carries only in-frame clones and drops some. Of 200,000 to 250,000 clones in the sample, around a quarter are singletons; the top ten hold 4%. Sample: central memory CD4+ T cells from blood. The source of these receptors is a man aged 30 to 39 in good health.

This clone showed up just a few times. CDR3 protein: CASSQYNEKLFF. Written as DNA, the CDR3 is TGCGCCAGCAGTCAATATAACGAAAAACTGTTTTTT. The chain uses TRBV23-1 and TRBJ1-4; D remains unclear. TRBV23-1 carries the ORF label, with uncertain function. Trimming shortened V by 1 base and J by 8 bases, and 5 bases separated the two germline ends. The CDR3 covers 12 residues.

There are a few counts of this clone. This chain joins TRBV23-1 and TRBJ1-1, with 7 bases identical to TRBD1. TRBV23-1 is assigned to the ORF class and has an uncertain function. Unmatched junction bases numbered 11, after V lost 3 bases and J lost 7 bases. The CDR3 consists of 15 residues. The DNA of the CDR3 is TGCGCCAGCAGTCATTCCCGACACAGGGGCAGTGAAGCTTTCTTT. This codes for CASSHSRHRGSEAFF.

This sequence joins TRBV18 and TRBJ1-6, with D uncertain. Germline CDR1 and CDR2: KGHSH and LQKENI. The CDR3 covers 15 residues. Between the trimmed V and J ends, which lost 0 bases and 10 bases, there was a span of 13 bases. The CDR3 loop is CASSPPGELGSPLHF. In DNA form, the CDR3 reads TGTGCCAGCTCACCACCTGGCGAGCTTGGCTCACCCCTCCACTTT.

This clone occurred many times. This sample includes further DNA sequences coding for the same CDR3. The V and J genes are TRBV7-9 and TRBJ2-1; a possible D gene is TRBD2 (6 bases). The length of the CDR3 is 13 residues. The V gene lost 0 bases and the J gene lost 9 bases, with 9 bases spanning the gap. Germline loops: CDR1 SEHNR, CDR2 FQNEAQ (reference sequence). CDR3 nucleotides: TGTGCCAGCAGCTTAGCGGGAGGCGTTGAGCAGTTCTTC. Its protein is CASSLAGGVEQFF.

This chain links TRBV9 with TRBJ1-1; the D is unclear. Germline lookup yields CDR1 SGDLS and CDR2 YYNGEE. This CDR3 is built from 13 residues. V was cut by 3 bases and J by 4 bases, with 10 bases left in between. This chain's CDR3 is CASSDNLGTEAFF. The CDR3 DNA follows: TGTGCCAGCAGCGACAACTTGGGCACTGAAGCTTTCTTT.

The CDR3 sequence is CASSKEAVETQYF. The CDR3, as DNA: TGTGCCAGCAGCAAAGAGGCGGTCGAGACCCAGTACTTC. The chain recombines TRBV21-1 with TRBJ2-5; TRBD2, the table's D call, was not compared with the DNA. TRBV21-1 represents a pseudogene. The CDR3 contains 13 residues.

This clone has a handful of counts. With only one base between it and a far larger clone, this is likely a read error. This CDR3 is also generated by other DNA sequences in the sample. The chain is built from TRBV29-1 and TRBJ2-7, with D possibly TRBD2 on 5 matching bases. CDR1 and CDR2 from the germline V gene are SQVTM and ANQGSEA. The CDR3 runs 16 residues. The CDR3 DNA reads as TGCAGCGTGGAAGCCCCAGGATCCGGGGTAACCTACGAGCAGTACTTC. Translation: CSVEAPGSGVTYEQYF.

The CDR3 region is CASSPGQGHGYTF. CDR3 in DNA: TGTGCCAGCAGTCCGGGACAGGGCCATGGCTACACCTTC. This chain joins TRBV2 and TRBJ1-2, with 9 bases matching TRBD1. This CDR3 comprises 13 residues. Trimming cost V 5 bases and J 6 bases; bases outside gene matches: 4. The germline V gene encodes CDR1 SNHLY and CDR2 FYNNEI.

The rearrangement uses TRBV4-3 and TRBJ1-3; the D gene is possibly TRBD1 (6 bases). This CDR3 is 15 amino acids long. The V end was cut by 0 bases, the J end by 5 bases, with 11 bases between. Germline V gene data show CDR1 as LGHNA and CDR2 as YSLEER. CDR3 loop: CASSQERGVRNTIYF. CDR3 nucleotide sequence: TGCGCCAGCAGCCAAGAGAGGGGGGTTAGAAACACCATATATTTT.

The chain couples TRBV6-5 to TRBJ2-5; tentatively, D is TRBD1 or TRBD2 (5 bases each). This CDR3 has 14 residues. Germline V gene sequence: CDR1 MNHEY, CDR2 SVGAGI. V lost 5 bases and J lost 1, with 11 bases in between. The CDR3 DNA follows: TGTGCCAGCAGTAGGGGACGGCTCCAAGAGACCCAGTACTTC. It yields the protein CASSRGRLQETQYF.

This clone was detected only a few times. The chain employs TRBV23-1 and TRBJ2-7; TRBD2 agrees at 9 bases. TRBV23-1 is designated an ORF whose function remains uncertain. J was trimmed by 2 bases and V by 5 bases; bases with no gene match: 16. The CDR3 is made up of 18 amino acids. This CDR3 reads CASSVQKGSGSSPYEQYF. The CDR3 DNA reads TGCGCCAGCAGTGTCCAGAAGGGTAGCGGGAGTTCTCCCTACGAGCAGTACTTC.

This clone was seen a handful of times. The chain is built from TRBV5-4 and TRBJ2-3; no clear D. The V gene lost 4 bases and the J gene lost 6 bases, with 15 bases spanning the gap. CDR3 length: 14 residues. Looked up from germline, CDR1 is SGHNT and CDR2 is YYREEE (reference sequence). The CDR3 is CASSPPQEPDTQYF. The CDR3 coding sequence is TGTGCCAGCAGCCCTCCCCAGGAACCCGATACGCAGTATTTT. Variable domain in full (rest from reference TRBV5-4 and TRBJ2-3): ETGVTQSPTHLIKTRGQQVTLRCSSQSGHNTVSWYQQALGQGPQFIFQYYREEENGRGNFPPRFSGLQFPNYSSELNVNALELDDSALYLCASSPPQEPDTQYFGPGTRLTVL.

This clone was counted between two and nine times. The rearrangement joins TRBV6-6 to TRBJ2-2, with TRBD2 matching 10 bases. Germline V lookup: CDR1 MNHNY, CDR2 SVGAGI (reference sequence). The V and J ends lost 6 bases and 2 bases, in that order; junction bases with no gene match: 3. This CDR3 is built from 15 residues. CDR3 bases: TGTGCCAGCAGGGTAGCGGGGGGTAACACCGGGGAGCTGTTTTTT. Protein product: CASRVAGGNTGELFF.

This clone has only a few counts. J is TRBJ1-1 and V is TRBV7-2; D is uncertain. The CDR3 covers 11 residues. Germline loops: CDR1 SGHTA, CDR2 FQGNSA. The V gene lost 5 bases and the J gene lost 11 bases, with 12 bases spanning the gap. CDR3 DNA sequence: TGTGCCAGCAGCCTTGACACGGTTGCTTTCTTT. Its translation is CASSLDTVAFF.

Notes on this clone: The same CDR3 can be traced to other DNA sequences in this sample. The V gene is TRBV15, the J gene TRBJ1-5; D unclear. V was shortened by 0 bases and J by 4 bases, with 1 base between the two germline ends. This CDR3 comprises 12 residues. CDR1 and CDR2 from the germline V gene are LNHNV and YYDKDF (reference sequence). The CDR3 DNA follows: TGTGCCACCAGCAGAGATAATCAGCCCCAGCATTTT. This sequence encodes CATSRDNQPQHF.

The J gene is TRBJ2-7, the V gene TRBV11-2; D ambiguous. V was trimmed by 0 bases and J by 4 bases, leaving 13 bases between them. This CDR3 contains 15 residues. Germline V gene data show CDR1 as SGHAT and CDR2 as FQNNGV. CDR3 amino acids: CASSLELAGQYEQYF. Written as DNA, the CDR3 is TGTGCCAGCAGCTTAGAGTTGGCAGGCCAATACGAGCAGTACTTC.

J is TRBJ2-3 and V is TRBV6-6; no firm D call. V was trimmed by 10 bases and J by 6 bases, leaving 11 bases between them. The length of the CDR3 is 11 residues. Germline assignment: CDR1 MNHNY and CDR2 SVGAGI (reference sequence). The CDR3 sequence is CATSPRDTQYF. DNA of the CDR3: TGTGCCACTTCGCCCAGGGATACGCAGTATTTT.

This sequence joins TRBV30 and TRBJ2-3; D not certain. This CDR3 has 13 amino acids. CDR1 and CDR2 from the germline V gene are GTSNPN and SVGIG (reference sequence). Trimming stripped 5 bases from V and 1 base from J, with 10 bases between. The CDR3 nucleotides are TGTGCCTGGGGAGAGCCGCGCACAGATACGCAGTATTTT. Amino acids: CAWGEPRTDTQYF.

This clone was seen a few times. V gene TRBV30 combines with J gene TRBJ2-7; D possibly corresponds to TRBD1 (5 bases). Trimming took 4 bases from V and 2 from J, leaving 18 bases between them. CDR3 length: 15 residues. CDR1 is GTSNPN and CDR2 is SVGIG in the germline V gene (reference sequence). The CDR3 region is CAWTHFSGRTYEQYF. CDR3 coding DNA: TGTGCCTGGACCCACTTCTCAGGGCGGACCTACGAGCAGTACTTC. The full variable domain, with the rest looked up from reference TRBV30 and TRBJ2-7, is SQTIHQWPATLVQPVGSPLSLECTVEGTSNPNLYWYRQAAGRGLQLLFYSVGIGQISSEVPQNLSASRPQDRQFILSSKKLLLSDSGFYLCAWTHFSGRTYEQYFGPGTRLTVT.